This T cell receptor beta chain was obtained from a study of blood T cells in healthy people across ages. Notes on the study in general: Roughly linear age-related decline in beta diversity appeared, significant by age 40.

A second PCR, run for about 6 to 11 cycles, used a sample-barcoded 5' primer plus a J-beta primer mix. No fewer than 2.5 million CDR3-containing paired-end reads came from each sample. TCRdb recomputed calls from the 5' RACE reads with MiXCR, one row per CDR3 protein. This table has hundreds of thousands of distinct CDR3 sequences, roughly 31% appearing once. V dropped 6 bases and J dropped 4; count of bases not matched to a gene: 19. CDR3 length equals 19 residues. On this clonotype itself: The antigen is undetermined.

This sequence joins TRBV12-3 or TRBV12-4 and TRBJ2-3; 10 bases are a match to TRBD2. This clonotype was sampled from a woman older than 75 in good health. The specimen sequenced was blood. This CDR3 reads CASRAGGLAGGLGADTQYF. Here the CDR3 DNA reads TGTGCCAGCAGAGCTGGTGGGTTAGCGGGGGGCCTCGGGGCAGATACGCAGTATTTT.